The 9 T cell receptor beta chains listed next were all sequenced from one sample in a study of T cells in localized non-small cell lung cancer. This table comes from immunoSEQ multiplex PCR, and its TCRdb copy is limited to in-frame clones, with some not included. The sample shows 4,000 or so clones, less than 40% of them seen only once. The starting material was lung tumor tissue, obtained before any cancer treatment. These receptor sequences come from a male donor older than 55 with stage III lung adenocarcinoma.

The gene calls are TRBV28 and TRBJ2-7; a possible D gene is TRBD2 (6 bases). The germline gives CDR1 MDHEN, CDR2 SYDVKM. Trimming took off 7 bases at V and 0 bases at J, with 13 bases between the two ends. The CDR3 has 14 residues. The CDR3 nucleotides read TGTGCCAGCATCGGAGGGCAGCGCTCCTACGAGCAGTACTTC. Residues: CASIGGQRSYEQYF.

This clone has a handful of counts. CDR3: CASSKGTGNNQPQHF. In nucleotides, the CDR3 is TGTGCCAGCAGTAAGGGGACAGGGAACAATCAGCCCCAGCATTTT. The chain couples TRBV6-8 to TRBJ1-5, with 9 bases aligning to TRBD1. The CDR3 totals 15 residues. Germline V gene data show CDR1 as MNHGY and CDR2 as SAAAGT. Trimming removed 5 bases from V and 3 bases from J; junction bases left unmatched: 5.

The chain recombines TRBV5-1 with TRBJ2-3; TRBD1 matches at 9 bases. CDR1 and CDR2 from the germline V gene are SGHRS and YFSETQ. The CDR3 has 16 residues. J was trimmed by 2 bases and V by 0 bases; bases with no gene match: 4. DNA for the CDR3: TGCGCCAGCAGCTTGGCGGGGACAGGGAACACAGATACGCAGTATTTT. It yields the protein CASSLAGTGNTDTQYF.

There are a few counts of this clone. The chain has TRBV11-3 and TRBJ1-4; 9 nucleotides align to TRBD1. Germline CDR1 is SGHNT and CDR2 is YENEEA. The CDR3 sequence is 15 residues long. V lost 5 bases, J lost 5 bases, and 6 bases stayed unmatched. DNA of the CDR3: TGTGCCAGCAGCGAACAGGGGGCTTCAAATGAAAAACTGTTTTTT. Translating gives CASSEQGASNEKLFF.

The V and J genes are TRBV11-3 and TRBJ1-6; 8 nucleotides agree with TRBD1. CDR3 size: 15 residues. The J segment lost 7 bases and the V segment lost 4 bases, leaving 6 bases of the junction unmatched. Germline CDR1 SGHNT, CDR2 YENEEA. CDR3 bases: TGTGCCAGCAGCTGGTCAGGGGGCGAGAATTCACCCCTCCACTTT. This gives the protein CASSWSGGENSPLHF.

This clone is termed medium-sized. The chain combines TRBV6-8 with TRBJ1-4; 8 nucleotides match TRBD1. Germline trimming cut 0 bases from V and 8 bases from J; bases unmatched to any gene: 8. The CDR3 contains 16 residues. Germline assignment: CDR1 MNHGY and CDR2 SAAAGT. The DNA for the CDR3 is TGTGCCAGCAGTTACTCGCACAGGGGGTGGGACGAAAAACTGTTTTTT. This gives the protein CASSYSHRGWDEKLFF.

The V call is TRBV10-2, the J call TRBJ2-4; D possibly corresponds to TRBD1 (6 bases). CDR1 is WSHSY, CDR2 SAAADI, per germline. CDR3 length: 14 amino acids. Trimming left V 6 bases short and J 5 bases short, with 14 bases between. As DNA, the CDR3 is TGCGCCAGCAGGAACGGACAGTGGCAAAACATTCAGTACTTC. It specifies CASRNGQWQNIQYF.

V usage is TRBV5-1 and J usage is TRBJ2-7; TRBD1 matches 8 bases. This CDR3 is built from 16 residues. The germline V gene has CDR1 SGHRS and CDR2 YFSETQ. V was pared by 4 bases and J by 2 bases, with 11 bases of the junction left unmatched. Written as DNA, the CDR3 is TGCGCCAGCAGCCTCCCGACCGGACAGGGAACCTACGAGCAGTACTTC. The encoded protein is CASSLPTGQGTYEQYF. The variable domain in full, completed from reference TRBV5-1 and TRBJ2-7, reads KAGVTQTPRYLIKTRGQQVTLSCSPISGHRSVSWYQQTPGQGLQFLFEYFSETQRNKGNFPGRFSGRQFSNSRSEMNVSTLELGDSALYLCASSLPTGQGTYEQYFGPGTRLTVT.

The chain joins TRBV28 to TRBJ1-1, with 7 bases fitting TRBD1. This CDR3 is built from 12 residues. CDR1 MDHEN and CDR2 SYDVKM come from the germline V gene. V trimming: 6 bases; J trimming: 3 bases; junction bases outside the gene matches: 1. The CDR3 DNA is TGTGCCAGCAGGACAGGGCACACTGAAGCTTTCTTT. Translation gives CASRTGHTEAFF.